Listed below are T cell receptor beta chains from one sample, sequenced in a study of cytomegalovirus exposure and HLA in healthy donors. Generated by immunoSEQ multiplex PCR, the TCRdb table keeps only in-frame clones and is missing some. The sample lists about 82,000 clones, 85% to 95% seen once, with approximately 0.69% in the top ten. The sample taken for sequencing was PBMCs. The origin of the receptors is a young man in good health and CMV-seronegative. CDR3s include the opening cysteine and the closing phenylalanine or tryptophan. The order of the fields is clone size, D gene, V gene, J gene, CDR3 protein, CDR3 DNA. The D gene is left open where the match is weak. Part of the rows lack a size; the others show once, few, many or a class for expanded clones.

clone size: once; D gene: TRBD1; V gene: TRBV6-6; J gene: TRBJ1-5; CDR3 protein: CAACRDREDQPQHF; CDR3 DNA: TGTGCCGCTTGTAGGGACAGGGAGGATCAGCCCCAGCATTTT
clone size: .; D gene: TRBD1; V gene: TRBV6-5; J gene: TRBJ1-2; CDR3 protein: CASSRRQGVIYGYTF; CDR3 DNA: TGTGCCAGCAGTCGCAGACAGGGGGTTATCTATGGCTACACCTTC
clone size: .; D gene: .; V gene: TRBV5-3; J gene: TRBJ2-1; CDR3 protein: CARSRPRGEQFF; CDR3 DNA: TGTGCCAGAAGCCGCCCGCGGGGTGAGCAGTTCTTC
clone size: .; D gene: .; V gene: TRBV5-6; J gene: TRBJ2-7; CDR3 protein: CASSLRGYLNEQYF; CDR3 DNA: TGTGCCAGCTCTCTGAGGGGGTATCTCAACGAGCAGTACTTC
clone size: .; D gene: TRBD1; V gene: TRBV7-2; J gene: TRBJ1-5; CDR3 protein: CASSLYSTGANQPQHF; CDR3 DNA: TGTGCCAGCAGCTTATATTCAACAGGGGCCAATCAGCCCCAGCATTTT
clone size: .; D gene: TRBD2; V gene: TRBV7-9; J gene: TRBJ2-7; CDR3 protein: CASSQILAGAYEQYF; CDR3 DNA: TGTGCCAGCAGCCAGATCTTGGCGGGAGCCTACGAGCAGTACTTC
clone size: .; D gene: .; V gene: TRBV6-1; J gene: TRBJ2-2; CDR3 protein: CASSETGNTGELFF; CDR3 DNA: TGTGCCAGCAGTGAAACAGGGAACACCGGGGAGCTGTTTTTT
clone size: .; D gene: .; V gene: TRBV18; J gene: TRBJ1-5; CDR3 protein: CASSPIHISNQPQHF; CDR3 DNA: TGTGCCAGCTCACCGATCCACATAAGCAATCAGCCCCAGCATTTT
clone size: .; D gene: .; V gene: TRBV6-1; J gene: TRBJ1-3; CDR3 protein: CASRAGETGNTIYF; CDR3 DNA: TGTGCCAGCAGAGCAGGGGAAACTGGAAACACCATATATTTT
clone size: few; D gene: .; V gene: TRBV2; J gene: TRBJ1-5; CDR3 protein: CATRPDGDNQPQHF; CDR3 DNA: TGTGCCACCAGGCCCGACGGGGACAATCAGCCCCAGCATTTT
clone size: .; D gene: .; V gene: TRBV5-1; J gene: TRBJ1-2; CDR3 protein: CASSLALQYGYTF; CDR3 DNA: TGCGCCAGCAGCTTGGCTCTTCAGTATGGCTACACCTTC
clone size: .; D gene: TRBD1; V gene: TRBV7-8; J gene: TRBJ2-7; CDR3 protein: CASTGVKGQGFYEQYF; CDR3 DNA: TGTGCCAGCACCGGAGTCAAGGGACAGGGATTCTACGAGCAGTACTTC